These 32 T cell receptor beta chains share one sample of origin, sequenced in a study of blood T cell repertoires in COVID-19 (dated by TCRdb to the early 2020s). Receptor libraries were prepared by the immunoSEQ multiplex PCR assay. TCRdb re-hosts the immuneACCESS table, in-frame sequences only. Its copies lack some clones; in the studies checked, an unresolved V gene accounts for under half of them, and the cause for the rest is not known. The sample data list approximately 200,000 clones, and about 86% of these were observed just once. The ten largest clones represent approximately 1.3% of the sample. What was sequenced was PBMCs or T cells enriched from blood (not recorded which). The receptors were sampled from a woman in her thirties or forties with acute COVID-19.

V is TRBV19 and J is TRBJ1-2, with TRBD1 identical over 9 bases. V lost 5 bases and J lost 2; bases outside the gene matches: 9. Germline V gene sequence: CDR1 LNHDA, CDR2 SQIVND (reference sequence). The CDR3 loop spans 16 amino acids. The CDR3 spells CASSLTPGQGNYGYTF. DNA for the CDR3: TGTGCCAGTAGTCTAACTCCGGGACAGGGAAACTATGGCTACACCTTC.

The rearrangement links TRBV11-3 to TRBJ2-1, with 11 bases that match TRBD1. This CDR3 comprises 15 residues. Unmatched junction bases numbered 6, after V lost 5 bases and J lost 6 bases. The V gene's germline CDR1 is SGHNT and CDR2 YENEEA. In DNA form, the CDR3 reads TGTGCCAGCAGCCGTCGGGGGACAGGGGGCAATGAGCAGTTCTTC. Translated: CASSRRGTGGNEQFF.

This chain links TRBV4-1 with TRBJ2-7, with TRBD2 matching over 12 bases. CDR3 length: 17 amino acids. Germline V CDR1 and CDR2: MGHRA, YSYEKL. Trimming removed 1 base from V and 0 bases from J; junction bases left unmatched: 4. DNA of the CDR3: TGCGCCAGCAGCCAAGGACTAGCGGGAGCTCCCTCCTACGAGCAGTACTTC. Its translation is CASSQGLAGAPSYEQYF.

This chain joins TRBV5-4 and TRBJ2-5; 8 bases match TRBD1. Germline assignment: CDR1 SGHNT and CDR2 YYREEE (reference sequence). The CDR3 has 15 amino acids. Trimming at V came to 4 bases and at J to 5 bases, leaving 10 bases not matched to a gene. The CDR3 protein is CASSRDRGTRETQYF. CDR3 nucleotide sequence: TGTGCCAGCAGCCGTGACAGGGGAACTCGGGAGACCCAGTACTTC. Combining the CDR3 with reference TRBV5-4 and TRBJ2-5 gives the whole variable domain ETGVTQSPTHLIKTRGQQVTLRCSSQSGHNTVSWYQQALGQGPQFIFQYYREEENGRGNFPPRFSGLQFPNYSSELNVNALELDDSALYLCASSRDRGTRETQYFGPGTRLLVL.

This chain connects TRBV6-2 or TRBV6-3 to TRBJ2-1; possible D gene TRBD1, 6 bases. Trimming left V 2 bases short and J 10 bases short, with 12 bases between. The germline CDR1 and CDR2 sequences are MNHEY and SVGEGT. CDR3 size: 13 residues. The CDR3 region is CASSYLSGDEQFF. CDR3 bases: TGTGCCAGCAGTTACCTGTCAGGGGACGAGCAGTTCTTC.

The CDR3 here is CASSPSEGKDSPKLTF. The CDR3 nucleotides read TGTGCCAGCTCACCATCTGAGGGCAAGGACAGTCCTAAGCTGACCTTC. The V and J genes are TRBV18 and TRBJ1-2; perhaps TRBD1 as D (6 bases). In germline, CDR1 is KGHSH, CDR2 LQKENI. The length of the CDR3 is 16 residues. Trimming shortened V by 2 bases and J by 14 bases, and 27 bases separated the two germline ends.

The chain links TRBV5-1 to TRBJ1-1; TRBD1 might be the D (5 bases). Per the germline V gene, CDR1 is SGHRS and CDR2 is YFSETQ. This CDR3 region has 13 residues. V shed 2 bases and J shed 2 bases, with 7 bases lying between them. CDR3 in DNA: TGCGCCAGCAGCTTATGGGGCAACACTGAAGCTTTCTTT. This codes for CASSLWGNTEAFF.

The V and J genes are TRBV7-8 and TRBJ1-2; 7 bases fit TRBD1. The CDR3 sequence is 14 residues long. Trimming took 3 bases from V and 4 from J; bases not matched to a gene: 5. The germline CDR1 and CDR2 sequences are SGHVS and FQNEAQ. The CDR3 loop is CASSLRDRAYGYTF. Written as DNA, the CDR3 is TGTGCCAGCAGCTTGAGAGACAGGGCCTATGGCTACACCTTC.

The V call is TRBV30, the J call TRBJ2-7; D unclear. Looked up from germline, CDR1 is GTSNPN and CDR2 is SVGIG (reference sequence). V lost 4 bases and J 4 bases, leaving 8 bases between the germline ends. This CDR3 contains 11 residues. The CDR3 sequence is CAWTRRYEQYF. CDR3 sequence (DNA): TGTGCCTGGACCCGCCGGTACGAGCAGTACTTC.

V usage is TRBV28 and J usage is TRBJ1-1; weak D call: TRBD1 (6 bases). Germline-derived CDR1 and CDR2 are MDHEN and SYDVKM. The V end lost 7 bases, the J end lost 4 bases, and 13 bases lay between the germline ends. The CDR3 runs to 13 residues. As DNA, the CDR3 is TGTGCCAGCACTTTGACAGGCTCCACTGAAGCTTTCTTT. It encodes CASTLTGSTEAFF.

The V gene is TRBV12-3 or TRBV12-4, the J gene TRBJ1-5; 8 nucleotides line up with TRBD1. This CDR3 has 11 residues. V shed 5 bases, J shed 11 bases, and the junction held 2 bases outside the gene matches. DNA for the CDR3: TGTGCCAGCAGTCTGGACAGGGCCCAGCATTTT. Its translation: CASSLDRAQHF.

The chain couples TRBV7-2 to TRBJ1-1; 10 nucleotides align to TRBD1. The CDR3 totals 14 residues. Germline values: CDR1 SGHTA, CDR2 FQGNSA. J lost 10 bases, V lost 4 bases, and 9 bases had no gene match. The CDR3 protein is CASSSRDRGVRAFF. The CDR3 coding sequence is TGTGCCAGCAGCTCCCGGGACAGGGGAGTTCGAGCTTTCTTT.

The chain uses TRBV7-9 and TRBJ1-6; 10 nucleotides line up with TRBD1. V lost 2 bases, J lost 5 bases, and 6 bases stayed unmatched. From germline, CDR1 is SEHNR and CDR2 FQNEAQ (reference sequence). The CDR3 has 17 amino acids. The CDR3 loop is CASSLSAGTGDNSPLHF. The CDR3, as DNA: TGTGCCAGCAGCTTATCCGCCGGGACAGGGGATAATTCACCCCTCCACTTT. The variable domain in full, completed from reference TRBV7-9 and TRBJ1-6, reads DTGVSQNPRHKITKRGQNVTFRCDPISEHNRLYWYRQTLGQGPEFLTYFQNEAQLEKSRLLSDRFSAERPKGSFSTLEIQRTEQGDSAMYLCASSLSAGTGDNSPLHFGNGTRLTVT.

The chain recombines TRBV6-5 with TRBJ1-5; TRBD1 agrees at 8 bases. This CDR3 has 14 amino acids. V was pared by 6 bases and J by 7 bases, with 8 bases of the junction left unmatched. Germline values: CDR1 MNHEY, CDR2 SVGAGI. This CDR3 reads CASRLQGAGQPQHF. The CDR3 bases are TGTGCCAGCAGACTTCAGGGGGCCGGGCAGCCCCAGCATTTT.

The chain employs TRBV10-1 and TRBJ2-1, with a possible D match to TRBD2 (6 bases). Trimming stripped 7 bases from V and 2 bases from J, with 15 bases between. Germline lookup yields CDR1 WNHNN and CDR2 SYGVQD (reference sequence). The CDR3 is made up of 15 amino acids. The CDR3 is CASKRVGSPYNEQFF. The CDR3 nucleotides read TGCGCCAGCAAGAGGGTCGGGAGCCCCTACAATGAGCAGTTCTTC.

The chain couples TRBV28 to TRBJ1-2; TRBD1 matches at 9 bases. CDR1 MDHEN and CDR2 SYDVKM come from the germline V gene. The V gene end was trimmed by 2 bases and the J gene end by 4 bases; junction bases not matched to a gene: 5. This CDR3 has 15 amino acids. The CDR3 is CASSLEGTGTYGYTF. CDR3 bases: TGTGCCAGCAGTTTAGAAGGGACAGGGACCTATGGCTACACCTTC.

The chain joins TRBV19 to TRBJ1-5; 9 bases are shared with TRBD1. J gave up 11 bases and V 7 bases, and 6 bases lay outside the gene matches. The CDR3 covers 12 residues. CDR1 LNHDA and CDR2 SQIVND come from the germline V gene (reference sequence). The CDR3 region is CASKTGGEAQHF. CDR3 DNA sequence: TGTGCCAGTAAAACAGGGGGCGAGGCCCAGCATTTT.

The rearrangement uses TRBV27 and TRBJ2-6, with a weak D call TRBD1 (6 bases). Germline CDR1 and CDR2: MNHEY and SMNVEV (reference sequence). The CDR3 has 15 amino acids. Trimming stripped 6 bases from V and 2 bases from J, with 11 bases between. CDR3 protein: CASRNTGTGANVLTF. The DNA for the CDR3 is TGTGCCAGCAGGAATACAGGGACTGGGGCCAACGTCCTGACTTTC.

The CDR3 is CASSLRGGATGDEQFF. CDR3 nucleotides: TGTGCCAGCAGCCTCAGAGGAGGGGCCACGGGCGATGAGCAGTTCTTC. This chain connects TRBV9 to TRBJ2-1; maybe TRBD2 (6 bases). CDR1 is SGDLS, CDR2 YYNGEE, per germline. There are 16 residues in the CDR3. V lost 4 bases and J lost 8, with 22 bases in between.

This chain joins TRBV5-4 and TRBJ2-1; 12 bases are shared with TRBD2. J gave up 8 bases and V 3 bases, and 6 bases lay outside the gene matches. The CDR3 sequence is 15 residues long. CDR1 is SGHNT, CDR2 YYREEE, per germline (reference sequence). The CDR3 region has the DNA TGTGCCAGCAGCTCTGGGACTAGCGGGTCCTATGAGCAGTTCTTC. This encodes CASSSGTSGSYEQFF.

This chain connects TRBV27 to TRBJ2-3; D possibly corresponds to TRBD1 (7 bases). The germline V gene encodes CDR1 MNHEY and CDR2 SMNVEV (reference sequence). The V and J ends lost 6 bases and 0 bases respectively, with 16 bases between them. The CDR3 loop spans 16 amino acids. This chain's CDR3 is CASRPTGEASTDTQYF. CDR3 DNA sequence: TGTGCCAGCAGGCCTACAGGGGAGGCTAGCACAGATACGCAGTATTTT.

The chain links TRBV7-8 to TRBJ1-2; 8 bases line up with TRBD1. Per the germline V gene, CDR1 is SGHVS and CDR2 is FQNEAQ. The CDR3 is 12 amino acids. V was pared by 7 bases and J by 8 bases, with 6 bases of the junction left unmatched. CDR3 sequence reads: CASTRTGIGYTF. In nucleotides, the CDR3 is TGTGCCAGCACCCGGACAGGGATCGGCTACACCTTC. The full variable domain, with the rest looked up from reference TRBV7-8 and TRBJ1-2, is GAGVSQSPRYKVAKRGQDVALRCDPISGHVSLFWYQQALGQGPEFLTYFQNEAQLDKSGLPSDRFFAERPEGSVSTLKIQRTQQEDSAVYLCASTRTGIGYTFGSGTRLTVV.

In DNA form, the CDR3 reads TGTGCCAGCAGCTGGGGGGATTTAGGCTACACCTTC. Translated: CASSWGDLGYTF. The chain joins TRBV7-9 to TRBJ1-2; possible D gene TRBD1, 5 bases. V shed 4 bases and J shed 8 bases, with 11 bases lying between them. CDR3 size: 12 residues. Per the germline V gene, CDR1 is SEHNR and CDR2 is FQNEAQ (reference sequence).

This clone has just one count. The chain links TRBV14 to TRBJ2-7, with 12 bases aligning to TRBD1. The germline CDR1 and CDR2 sequences are SGHDN and FVKESK. Trimming took 1 base from V and 8 from J; bases not matched to a gene: 3. The CDR3 extends over 14 amino acids. CDR3 nucleotide sequence: TGTGCCAGCAGCCAAGGGGACAGGGGGCGTCAGCAGTACTTC. Protein product: CASSQGDRGRQQYF.

The gene calls are TRBV15 and TRBJ2-5; D gene uncertain. Germline-derived CDR1 and CDR2 are LNHNV and YYDKDF (reference sequence). CDR3 length equals 14 residues. V shed 0 bases and J shed 1 base, with 6 bases lying between them. The CDR3 sequence is CATSRDYFQETQYF. CDR3 sequence (DNA): TGTGCCACCAGCAGAGACTACTTCCAAGAGACCCAGTACTTC.

The rearrangement joins TRBV19 to TRBJ1-2; D remains ambiguous. V shed 7 bases and J shed 5 bases, with 17 bases lying between them. Looked up from germline, CDR1 is LNHDA and CDR2 is SQIVND (reference sequence). This CDR3 has 14 amino acids. CDR3 amino acids: CASMRRQAIYGYTF. For the CDR3, the DNA is TGTGCCAGTATGAGACGTCAGGCAATTTATGGCTACACCTTC.

Only one count was recorded for this clone. The V call is TRBV19, the J call TRBJ2-5; the D is unclear. The germline V and J ends were trimmed by 1 base and 5 bases, with 11 bases remaining between them. The CDR3 totals 14 residues. Germline V gene data show CDR1 as LNHDA and CDR2 as SQIVND (reference sequence). CDR3 sequence: CASSIVAGQETQYF. For the CDR3, the DNA is TGTGCCAGTAGTATAGTGGCAGGTCAGGAGACCCAGTACTTC. Combining the CDR3 with reference TRBV19 and TRBJ2-5 gives the whole variable domain DGGITQSPKYLFRKEGQNVTLSCEQNLNHDAMYWYRQDPGQGLRLIYYSQIVNDFQKGDIAEGYSVSREKKESFPLTVTSAQKNPTAFYLCASSIVAGQETQYFGPGTRLLVL.

CDR3 coding DNA: TGTGCCAGCAGTGGGACTAATGAAGAGACCCAGTACTTC. It codes for CASSGTNEETQYF. The rearrangement uses TRBV27 and TRBJ2-5; 7 bases match TRBD2. The CDR3 sequence is 13 residues long. In germline, CDR1 is MNHEY, CDR2 SMNVEV (reference sequence). The J segment lost 3 bases and the V segment lost 5 bases, leaving 3 bases of the junction unmatched.

The chain has TRBV5-4 and TRBJ1-3; TRBD1 matches 7 bases. This CDR3 contains 15 residues. V was clipped by 5 bases and J by 4 bases; unmatched bases: 9. CDR1 SGHNT and CDR2 YYREEE come from the germline V gene (reference sequence). In nucleotides, the CDR3 is TGTGCCAGCAGGACTGACAGGGAAGGGGGAAACACCATATATTTT. Its translation: CASRTDREGGNTIYF.

In its sample, this clone was seen once. The V call is TRBV27, the J call TRBJ1-5; 8 positions agree with TRBD1. Trimming took 7 bases from V and 5 from J; bases not matched to a gene: 10. This CDR3 contains 15 residues. CDR1 is MNHEY and CDR2 is SMNVEV in the germline V gene (reference sequence). CDR3 nucleotide sequence: TGTGCCAGCAAATTCAGGGGGCTAGTAGATCAGCCCCAGCATTTT. Translating gives CASKFRGLVDQPQHF.

The sample holds a few counts of this clone. The genes are TRBV5-1 and TRBJ1-5; 7 bases map to TRBD1. With 2 bases clipped from V and 4 bases from J, the junction kept 9 bases outside the gene matches. Germline CDR1 SGHRS, CDR2 YFSETQ. CDR3 length: 16 amino acids. This CDR3 reads CASSFNRQGGNQPQHF. CDR3 in DNA: TGCGCCAGCAGCTTTAACCGACAGGGTGGGAATCAGCCCCAGCATTTT.

This chain connects TRBV29-1 to TRBJ1-1, with 7 bases that match TRBD1. This CDR3 has 13 amino acids. Germline V lookup: CDR1 SQVTM, CDR2 ANQGSEA. With 2 bases clipped from V and 1 base from J, the junction kept 1 base outside the gene matches. The CDR3 coding sequence is TGCAGCGTTGAAACAGGGGCGAACACTGAAGCTTTCTTT. Amino acid sequence: CSVETGANTEAFF.